The 28 T cell receptor beta chains in this list originate from one sample, sequenced in a study of blood T cell repertoires in COVID-19. The repertoire was sequenced with immunoSEQ multiplex PCR; TCRdb's copy has only in-frame clones and lacks some. The sample has about 130,000 clones, approximately 84% seen once; the top ten hold roughly 13%. What was sequenced was peripheral blood. The receptors derive from a human donor in a cohort sampled during active COVID-19.

This chain links TRBV3-1 (or the pseudogene TRBV3-2) with TRBJ2-2; weak D call: TRBD2 (6 bases). The V end lost 3 bases, the J end lost 0 bases, and 8 bases lay between the germline ends. CDR1 and CDR2 from the germline V gene are LGHDT and YNNKEL (reference sequence). The CDR3 is 15 residues long. DNA for the CDR3: TGTGCCAGCAGCCATAGCGGTACGAACACCGGGGAGCTGTTTTTT. It yields the protein CASSHSGTNTGELFF.

The V and J genes are TRBV5-1 and TRBJ2-3, with 10 bases identical to TRBD1. This CDR3 spans 15 amino acids. The trim removed 4 bases at V and 5 bases at J, leaving 7 bases unmatched. Germline V gives CDR1 SGHRS, CDR2 YFSETQ. CDR3 nucleotide sequence: TGCGCCAGCAGCGGCCGGGACAGGGGTGGAGATACGCAGTATTTT. As protein: CASSGRDRGGDTQYF.

CDR3: CSVAGQGGETQYF. The CDR3 DNA reads TGCAGCGTTGCCGGGCAGGGAGGAGAGACCCAGTACTTC. V gene TRBV29-1 combines with J gene TRBJ2-5; tentative D call: TRBD2 (6 bases). Germline CDR1 and CDR2: SQVTM and ANQGSEA. The CDR3 is 13 amino acids. The germline V and J ends were trimmed by 4 bases and 4 bases, with 13 bases remaining between them.

The chain links TRBV21-1 to TRBJ2-7; TRBD1, the table's D call, lacks a check against the DNA. TRBV21-1 is listed as a pseudogene. This CDR3 is built from 11 residues. The CDR3 sequence is CASAGFDEQYF. Written as DNA, the CDR3 is TGTGCCAGCGCAGGTTTCGACGAGCAGTACTTC.

The chain joins TRBV5-4 to TRBJ1-2; weak D call: TRBD1 (6 bases). The CDR3 is 15 amino acids. Germline CDR1 and CDR2: SGHNT and YYREEE (reference sequence). The V gene lost 0 bases and the J gene lost 8 bases, with 17 bases spanning the gap. CDR3 nucleotide sequence: TGTGCCAGCAGCTTGGTAGGGGCGACAGGTGCCGGCTACACCTTC. As protein: CASSLVGATGAGYTF.

The chain employs TRBV5-1 and TRBJ1-6; 7 bases are a match to TRBD1. V dropped 3 bases and J dropped 8; count of bases not matched to a gene: 5. Germline V gene sequence: CDR1 SGHRS, CDR2 YFSETQ. The CDR3 contains 14 residues. Here the CDR3 reads CASSSQGPDSPLHF. DNA of the CDR3: TGCGCCAGCAGCTCACAGGGGCCCGATTCACCCCTCCACTTT.

The J gene is TRBJ2-7, the V gene TRBV6-1; the D gene is possibly TRBD2 (5 bases). The germline V gene encodes CDR1 MNHNS and CDR2 SASEGT. V was shortened by 2 bases and J by 6 bases, with 11 bases between the two germline ends. This CDR3 has 13 residues. The CDR3 protein is CASSESIGIEQYF. The CDR3 bases are TGTGCCAGCAGTGAAAGTATCGGGATCGAGCAGTACTTC.

This rearrangement joins TRBV11-3 to TRBJ2-2, with TRBD2 matching 8 bases. V shed 5 bases, J shed 0 bases, and the junction held 8 bases outside the gene matches. From germline, CDR1 is SGHNT and CDR2 YENEEA. This CDR3 is built from 17 residues. Here the CDR3 reads CASSPSPAGANTGELFF. The CDR3 bases are TGTGCCAGCAGCCCCTCCCCAGCGGGGGCGAACACCGGGGAGCTGTTTTTT.

This sequence joins TRBV12-3 or TRBV12-4 and TRBJ1-1; maybe TRBD1 (5 bases). The CDR3 consists of 12 residues. Trimming left V 6 bases short and J 10 bases short, with 15 bases between. CDR3 sequence (DNA): TGTGCCAGCAGCCTCAAAGGGGTTATAGCTTTCTTT. This encodes CASSLKGVIAFF.

V gene TRBV4-1 combines with J gene TRBJ1-6; 8 nucleotides line up with TRBD1. Germline V gene sequence: CDR1 MGHRA, CDR2 YSYEKL. This CDR3 contains 17 residues. The V and J ends lost 1 base and 2 bases, in that order; junction bases with no gene match: 4. CDR3 bases: TGCGCCAGCAGCCAAGGAGACAGGGGTACCTATAATTCACCCCTCCACTTT. It is translated as CASSQGDRGTYNSPLHF.

This clone is judged medium-sized. V and J are TRBV25-1 and TRBJ1-2, with D perhaps matching TRBD1 (6 bases). V lost 4 bases and J lost 0, with 15 bases in between. Germline V gene lookup returns CDR1 MGHDK and CDR2 SYGVNS. The CDR3 contains 16 residues. CDR3 nucleotides: TGTGCCAGCAGTGGGGTGAGGGGGGGAGCTAACTATGGCTACACCTTC. Residues: CASSGVRGGANYGYTF.

Turning to this clone: The same CDR3 also results from other DNA sequences found in this sample. The J gene is TRBJ2-5, the V gene TRBV7-9; D ambiguous. This CDR3 spans 11 amino acids. V was cut by 5 bases and J by 4 bases, with 5 bases left in between. The germline gives CDR1 SEHNR, CDR2 FQNEAQ (reference sequence). CDR3 protein: CASSPRETQYF. CDR3 nucleotides: TGTGCCAGCAGCCCGCGAGAGACCCAGTACTTC.

The DNA of the CDR3 is TGCGCCAGCAGCTTGGAGCTAGCGGGGGGGCCGGTCACCGGGGAGCTGTTTTTT. Translated: CASSLELAGGPVTGELFF. J is TRBJ2-2 and V is TRBV5-1, with 12 bases lining up with TRBD2. CDR3 length equals 18 residues. V dropped 0 bases and J dropped 4; count of bases not matched to a gene: 7. Germline loops: CDR1 SGHRS, CDR2 YFSETQ.

The chain is built from TRBV30 and TRBJ2-3, with 8 bases that match TRBD2. V trimming: 2 bases; J trimming: 1 base; junction bases outside the gene matches: 11. The germline CDR1 and CDR2 sequences are GTSNPN and SVGIG (reference sequence). The CDR3 runs to 17 residues. The CDR3 DNA follows: TGTGCCTGGAGTACGGCAGCGGGGGCGTTGGGCACAGATACGCAGTATTTT. This codes for CAWSTAAGALGTDTQYF.

This clone was detected a few times. The chain links TRBV7-9 to TRBJ1-5; D perhaps matches TRBD1 (5 bases). Trimming took 5 bases from V and 5 from J, leaving 10 bases between them. CDR3 size: 13 residues. The germline V gene has CDR1 SEHNR and CDR2 FQNEAQ (reference sequence). CDR3: CASSREGDQPQHF. DNA of the CDR3: TGTGCCAGCAGCCGAGAAGGGGATCAGCCCCAGCATTTT.

In its sample, this clone was seen a few times. The gene calls are TRBV6-2 or TRBV6-3 and TRBJ1-6, with 8 nucleotides matching TRBD1. J lost 9 bases, V lost 6 bases, and 7 bases had no gene match. The CDR3 consists of 14 residues. The germline CDR1 and CDR2 sequences are MNHEY and SVGEGT. The CDR3 region has the DNA TGTGCCAGCAGCAGGACAGGGCATGGTTCACCCCTCCACTTT. It specifies CASSRTGHGSPLHF.

The rearrangement uses TRBV9 and TRBJ2-7; TRBD1 agrees at 11 bases. With V trimmed by 0 bases and J by 6 bases, 5 bases remained unmatched. Germline CDR1 is SGDLS and CDR2 is YYNGEE. CDR3 length: 15 amino acids. CDR3 nucleotides: TGTGCCAGCAGCGTAGAAGGGACAGGGGGAGGCGAGCAGTACTTC. Encoded protein: CASSVEGTGGGEQYF.

V gene TRBV19 combines with J gene TRBJ1-2; 7 nucleotides align to TRBD1. The CDR3 is 16 residues long. The V and J ends lost 4 bases and 2 bases, in that order; junction bases with no gene match: 10. Germline V gene data show CDR1 as LNHDA and CDR2 as SQIVND (reference sequence). Written as DNA, the CDR3 is TGTGCCAGTAGTAAGCTAACAGGGGTTGGGAACTATGGCTACACCTTC. Protein product: CASSKLTGVGNYGYTF.

This clone has more than one count but fewer than ten. This chain connects TRBV11-2 to TRBJ2-7; 10 bases line up with TRBD1. Germline CDR1 reads SGHAT; CDR2 reads FQNNGV. V shed 3 bases and J 2 bases; nucleotides not matched to a gene: 4. This CDR3 region has 15 residues. The CDR3 nucleotides read TGTGCCAGCAGCTTCCAGGACAGGGGGGCCTACGAGCAGTACTTC. Translation gives CASSFQDRGAYEQYF.

This sequence joins TRBV7-8 and TRBJ1-2; 7 bases match TRBD1. This CDR3 has 17 amino acids. J was trimmed by 4 bases and V by 2 bases; bases with no gene match: 13. Germline CDR1 is SGHVS and CDR2 is FQNEAQ. The CDR3 region is CASSLSPTGAKTYGYTF. Here the CDR3 DNA reads TGTGCCAGCAGCTTATCCCCTACAGGGGCGAAAACCTATGGCTACACCTTC.

The gene calls are TRBV5-1 and TRBJ2-5; 12 bases align to TRBD1. Germline CDR1 and CDR2: SGHRS and YFSETQ. The length of the CDR3 is 17 residues. The trim removed 1 base at V and 3 bases at J, leaving 7 bases unmatched. CDR3 coding DNA: TGCGCCAGCAGCTTGCTCCCGGGACAGGGGGCTGAAGAGACCCAGTACTTC. Encoded protein: CASSLLPGQGAEETQYF.

This rearrangement joins TRBV19 to TRBJ1-3; D possibly corresponds to TRBD1 (5 bases). CDR3 length: 14 amino acids. Germline V gene sequence: CDR1 LNHDA, CDR2 SQIVND (reference sequence). V was shortened by 3 bases and J by 4 bases, with 10 bases between the two germline ends. CDR3 nucleotide sequence: TGTGCCAGTAGTATCATCGGACAAGGAAACACCATATATTTT. It yields the protein CASSIIGQGNTIYF.

The chain links TRBV5-1 to TRBJ2-2; TRBD1 might be the D (6 bases). V was pared by 4 bases and J by 5 bases, with 15 bases between. This CDR3 region has 15 residues. Germline CDR1 reads SGHRS; CDR2 reads YFSETQ. The CDR3 nucleotides read TGCGCCAGCAGCGGGGGAACAGGGCTGACCGGGGAGCTGTTTTTT. Its translation is CASSGGTGLTGELFF. Looking up the rest from reference TRBV5-1 and TRBJ2-2 gives the full variable domain: KAGVTQTPRYLIKTRGQQVTLSCSPISGHRSVSWYQQTPGQGLQFLFEYFSETQRNKGNFPGRFSGRQFSNSRSEMNVSTLELGDSALYLCASSGGTGLTGELFFGEGSRLTVL.

The V and J genes are TRBV5-4 and TRBJ1-5, with D unclear. The CDR3 runs to 12 residues. V gave up 4 bases and J gave up 5 bases, with 7 bases separating them. Germline CDR1 SGHNT, CDR2 YYREEE (reference sequence). The CDR3 sequence is CASSPQDQPQHF. The CDR3, as DNA: TGTGCCAGCAGCCCACAAGATCAGCCCCAGCATTTT.

The V gene is TRBV5-1, the J gene TRBJ2-7; 9 positions match TRBD2. The CDR3 totals 17 residues. J gave up 3 bases and V 2 bases, and 12 bases lay outside the gene matches. Germline CDR1 is SGHRS and CDR2 is YFSETQ. The CDR3 coding sequence is TGCGCCAGCAGCTTTGGAGCGGGGGGAATCGTAGGCTACGAGCAGTACTTC. This translates into CASSFGAGGIVGYEQYF.

The chain employs TRBV29-1 and TRBJ2-1; 14 bases align to TRBD2. The CDR3 is 14 residues long. J gave up 9 bases and V 7 bases, and 8 bases lay outside the gene matches. CDR1 is SQVTM and CDR2 is ANQGSEA in the germline V gene. This CDR3 is CSATLGLAGGEQFF. As DNA, the CDR3 is TGCAGCGCCACGTTAGGACTAGCGGGAGGTGAGCAGTTCTTC.

The chain combines TRBV19 with TRBJ2-2; 7 bases map to TRBD1. V lost 4 bases to trimming and J lost 1 base; unmatched junction nucleotides: 6. CDR3 length: 16 residues. The germline CDR1 and CDR2 sequences are LNHDA and SQIVND (reference sequence). In DNA form, the CDR3 reads TGTGCCAGTAGTACTTGGGACAGCCTGAACACCGGGGAGCTGTTTTTT. Residues: CASSTWDSLNTGELFF.

V is TRBV5-6 and J is TRBJ1-6; tentatively, D is TRBD1 (5 bases). V dropped 0 bases and J dropped 4 bases, with 8 bases sitting between them. The CDR3 length is 15 residues. Germline values: CDR1 SGHDT, CDR2 YYEEEE. The CDR3 bases are TGTGCCAGCAGCTTGGAAGGGGTTTATAATTCACCCCTCCACTTT. This gives the protein CASSLEGVYNSPLHF.